This T cell receptor beta chain comes out of a study of cytomegalovirus exposure and HLA in healthy donors. Study-wide background: Membership in the Caucasian-associated ancestry cluster was found for 75% to 85% of about 430 genotyped donors. Study-level results: A later analysis showed that HLA-associated TCR beta chains had undergone more clonal expansion than equally common others. Investigators reported fewer than 200 TCR beta chains as tied to cytomegalovirus.

In the PCR, 60 Vbeta and 13 Jbeta primers were used. Profiling relied on immunoSEQ multiplex PCR, and the TCRdb table lists in-frame clones only, not all of them. The repertoire table contains some 53,000 clones. On this clone: Its antigen is unidentified.

Germline CDR1 and CDR2: MNHNS and SASEGT. V was pared by 7 bases and J by 1 base, with 10 bases between. This CDR3 has 14 residues. The sequenced material came from PBMCs. V gene TRBV6-1 combines with J gene TRBJ2-2; a weak D match, TRBD1 (6 bases). The sequence came from a woman between 55 and 75 years old in good health and CMV-seropositive. CDR3 loop: CASTPDRNTGELFF. The CDR3 DNA sequence: TGTGCCAGCACCCCGGACAGGAACACCGGGGAGCTGTTTTTT.